These T cell receptor beta chains were read from a single sample in a study of blood T cell repertoires in COVID-19. The table came from immunoSEQ multiplex PCR; TCRdb's copy has only in-frame clones and leaves some out. The data show some 100,000 clones, roughly 92% seen once. What was sequenced was peripheral blood. All receptors derive from an older man with acute or convalescent COVID-19. Each CDR3 is given with its conserved first and last residue. Each record gives: clone size, J gene, D gene, V gene, CDR3 protein, CDR3 DNA. A D gene is named only where the DNA matches it firmly. Expanded clones get a size class; other rows say once, few or many, or leave the size out.

clone size: few
J gene: TRBJ2-2
D gene: TRBD1
V gene: TRBV6-6
CDR3 protein: CASSPGQKNTGELFF
CDR3 DNA: TGTGCCAGCAGCCCGGGACAGAAGAACACCGGGGAGCTGTTTTTT

clone size: -
J gene: TRBJ1-5
D gene: TRBD1
V gene: TRBV2
CDR3 protein: CASSRDRGQNQPQHF
CDR3 DNA: TGTGCCAGCAGCCGTGACAGGGGGCAAAATCAGCCCCAGCATTTT

clone size: -
J gene: TRBJ1-1
D gene: -
V gene: TRBV7-7
CDR3 protein: CASSPLTRANTEAFF
CDR3 DNA: TGTGCCAGCAGCCCTCTCACGCGGGCTAACACTGAAGCTTTCTTT

clone size: -
J gene: TRBJ1-1
D gene: -
V gene: TRBV5-1
CDR3 protein: CASKNGENTEAFF
CDR3 DNA: TGCGCCAGCAAAAACGGGGAGAACACTGAAGCTTTCTTT

clone size: -
J gene: TRBJ1-1
D gene: -
V gene: TRBV6-5
CDR3 protein: CASSRSLFQAFF
CDR3 DNA: TGTGCCAGCAGTCGTTCTCTGTTTCAAGCTTTCTTT

clone size: -
J gene: TRBJ1-2
D gene: -
V gene: TRBV3-1/TRBV3-2
CDR3 protein: CASSQERGYGYTF
CDR3 DNA: TGTGCCAGCAGCCAAGAACGAGGTTATGGCTACACCTTC

clone size: -
J gene: TRBJ2-5
D gene: TRBD1
V gene: TRBV6-6
CDR3 protein: CASSYSRQGETQYF
CDR3 DNA: TGTGCCAGCAGTTACTCACGACAGGGCGAGACCCAGTACTTC

clone size: -
J gene: TRBJ2-3
D gene: -
V gene: TRBV5-1
CDR3 protein: CASRRSGSTDTQYF
CDR3 DNA: TGCGCCAGCAGGAGAAGCGGGAGCACAGATACGCAGTATTTT

clone size: -
J gene: TRBJ2-3
D gene: TRBD1
V gene: TRBV13
CDR3 protein: CASSHRQGVADTQYF
CDR3 DNA: TGTGCCAGCAGCCACCGACAGGGGGTAGCAGATACGCAGTATTTT

clone size: -
J gene: TRBJ1-5
D gene: -
V gene: TRBV6-5
CDR3 protein: CASSWTESNQPQHF
CDR3 DNA: TGTGCCAGCAGCTGGACAGAGAGCAATCAGCCCCAGCATTTT

clone size: -
J gene: TRBJ2-3
D gene: -
V gene: TRBV19
CDR3 protein: CATTSGPGTDTQYF
CDR3 DNA: TGTGCCACGACGAGCGGCCCTGGCACAGATACGCAGTATTTT

clone size: -
J gene: TRBJ1-1
D gene: -
V gene: TRBV28
CDR3 protein: CASSPRLNTEAFF
CDR3 DNA: TGTGCCAGCAGTCCCAGATTGAACACTGAAGCTTTCTTT

clone size: -
J gene: TRBJ1-5
D gene: -
V gene: TRBV28
CDR3 protein: CASSRTDNQPQHF
CDR3 DNA: TGTGCCAGCAGTAGGACAGACAATCAGCCCCAGCATTTT

clone size: -
J gene: TRBJ2-1
D gene: TRBD1
V gene: TRBV10-3
CDR3 protein: CAISTRQGGSYNEQFF
CDR3 DNA: TGTGCCATCAGTACGAGACAGGGTGGTAGCTACAATGAGCAGTTCTTC

clone size: -
J gene: TRBJ2-7
D gene: TRBD2
V gene: TRBV28
CDR3 protein: CASRYGRSYEQYF
CDR3 DNA: TGTGCCAGCAGGTACGGGAGGTCCTACGAGCAGTACTTC

clone size: -
J gene: TRBJ1-4
D gene: TRBD1
V gene: TRBV23-1
CDR3 protein: CASSHPSGTGGEKLFF
CDR3 DNA: TGCGCCAGCAGTCACCCATCGGGGACAGGGGGAGAAAAACTGTTTTTT

clone size: few
J gene: TRBJ2-7
D gene: -
V gene: TRBV3-1/TRBV3-2
CDR3 protein: CASRWAGAYEQYF
CDR3 DNA: TGTGCCAGCAGGTGGGCGGGCGCCTACGAGCAGTACTTC

clone size: -
J gene: TRBJ2-2
D gene: -
V gene: TRBV9
CDR3 protein: CASSLPTEGHSTGELFF
CDR3 DNA: TGTGCCAGCAGCCTTCCCACGGAGGGGCACAGTACCGGGGAGCTGTTTTTT

clone size: -
J gene: TRBJ2-7
D gene: TRBD2
V gene: TRBV6-5
CDR3 protein: CASSRSIAGAYEQYF
CDR3 DNA: TGTGCCAGCAGCCGATCCATAGCGGGAGCCTACGAGCAGTACTTC

clone size: -
J gene: TRBJ1-5
D gene: TRBD1
V gene: TRBV7-9
CDR3 protein: CASSAGQSNNQPQHF
CDR3 DNA: TGTGCCAGCAGCGCGGGACAGAGCAACAATCAGCCCCAGCATTTT

clone size: once
J gene: TRBJ2-3
D gene: -
V gene: TRBV25-1
CDR3 protein: CASSPRVTDTQYF
CDR3 DNA: TGTGCCAGCAGTCCCAGGGTTACAGATACGCAGTATTTT

clone size: -
J gene: TRBJ2-3
D gene: -
V gene: TRBV23-1
CDR3 protein: CASSLTRGAREREGQGGPDTQYF
CDR3 DNA: TGCGCCAGCAGTCTCACGCGGGGGGCCCGCGAAAGAGAGGGACAGGGAGGCCCAGATACGCAGTATTTT

clone size: -
J gene: TRBJ2-7
D gene: -
V gene: TRBV6-2/TRBV6-3
CDR3 protein: CASSAFYEQYF
CDR3 DNA: TGTGCCAGCAGCGCGTTCTACGAGCAGTACTTC

clone size: -
J gene: TRBJ2-2
D gene: TRBD1
V gene: TRBV11-3
CDR3 protein: CASSLDPGQGAGELFF
CDR3 DNA: TGTGCCAGCAGCTTAGATCCGGGACAGGGGGCCGGGGAGCTGTTTTTT

clone size: -
J gene: TRBJ1-5
D gene: TRBD1
V gene: TRBV2
CDR3 protein: CASSRTGQNQPQHF
CDR3 DNA: TGTGCCAGCTCACGGACAGGGCAGAATCAGCCCCAGCATTTT

clone size: -
J gene: TRBJ2-1
D gene: -
V gene: TRBV29-1
CDR3 protein: CSGRRGTTDNEQFF
CDR3 DNA: TGCAGCGGTCGTAGGGGGACGACGGACAATGAGCAGTTCTTC

clone size: -
J gene: TRBJ2-7
D gene: TRBD2
V gene: TRBV19
CDR3 protein: CASSDSGGLASEQYF
CDR3 DNA: TGTGCCAGTAGTGATAGTGGGGGACTAGCAAGCGAGCAGTACTTC

clone size: -
J gene: TRBJ1-4
D gene: TRBD1
V gene: TRBV12-3/TRBV12-4
CDR3 protein: CASGTGNYEKLFF
CDR3 DNA: TGTGCCAGCGGGACAGGGAATTATGAAAAACTGTTTTTT

clone size: -
J gene: TRBJ2-1
D gene: -
V gene: TRBV24-1
CDR3 protein: CATSGPIAESYNEQFF
CDR3 DNA: TGTGCCACCAGTGGCCCTATAGCGGAATCCTACAATGAGCAGTTCTTC

clone size: -
J gene: TRBJ1-5
D gene: -
V gene: TRBV7-8
CDR3 protein: CASSLAREYQPQHF
CDR3 DNA: TGTGCCAGCAGCTTAGCCAGGGAATATCAGCCCCAGCATTTT

clone size: -
J gene: TRBJ1-1
D gene: -
V gene: TRBV6-5
CDR3 protein: CASSSPGRGMNTEAFF
CDR3 DNA: TGTGCCAGCAGTTCCCCCGGGAGGGGGATGAACACTGAAGCTTTCTTT

clone size: -
J gene: TRBJ2-3
D gene: TRBD2
V gene: TRBV5-5
CDR3 protein: CASSFSGISTDTQYF
CDR3 DNA: TGTGCCAGCAGCTTTAGCGGGATAAGCACAGATACGCAGTATTTT

clone size: -
J gene: TRBJ2-3
D gene: -
V gene: TRBV13
CDR3 protein: CASSLDSTDTQYF
CDR3 DNA: TGTGCCAGCAGCTTGGACTCCACAGATACGCAGTATTTT